The rows below give T cell receptor beta chains drawn from one sample of a study of shared clonotypes between healthy human individuals. Assay used: immunoSEQ multiplex PCR; TCRdb lists only in-frame clones, some missing. The sample shows fewer than 1.4 million clones, about 84% of them seen only once. The specimen sequenced was memory CD4+ T cells from PBMCs. The source is a man aged 18 to 29 in good health. Some clones in this sample may be carry-over from other donors' samples. Both conserved end residues are part of each CDR3. Each record gives: V gene, CDR3 protein.

>TRBV5-6
CASSTRTGAVEQYF
>TRBV19
CASRDTTMNTEAFF
>TRBV4-1
CASSLTSGRSYEQFF
>TRBV9
CASSAQPDTSSGNTIYF
>TRBV7-2
CASSLDPLSGGRGYTF
>TRBV5-1
CASSSDRPFYGYTF
>TRBV7-2
CASSFSPEIPEAFF
>TRBV28
CASTQPGEARWGYYGYTF
>TRBV21-1
CASSKGLPVREKLFF
>TRBV10-3
CAISDNSGGRAAGELFF
>TRBV5-1
CASRTSGTQITDTQYF
>TRBV5-1
CASGRDTDTQYF
>TRBV20-1
CSAKAETQYF
>TRBV5-8
CASSYDPEETQYF
>TRBV19
CASSPTEATYEQYF
>TRBV11-2
CASSLYLAGGYEQFF
>TRBV6-5
CASSYSGRGYGYTF
>TRBV15
CATSSPDSAHTQYF
>TRBV25-1
CASSDPGQGSWTGELFF
>TRBV28
CASTPGGDGSREQYF
>TRBV28
CASSEQGSYNEQFF
>TRBV28
CASSLRSHEQYF
>TRBV9
CASSVEPLASYEQYF
>TRBV7-2
CASSFRTSGSGTYNEQFF
>TRBV7-2
CASSGWTENTGELFF
>TRBV2
CASTRAGANEKLFF
>TRBV28
CASGSNRGREQYF
>TRBV18
CASSPRGTQFEAFF
>TRBV29-1
CSVVQGVSQSEQYF
>TRBV5-1
CASSWDPSTDTQYF
>TRBV15
CATRPGLAQNEQFF
>TRBV6-6
CASSYLGWDTQYF
>TRBV7-7
CASSLGRYEETQYF
>TRBV28
CASRPTSGQFDEQFF
>TRBV25-1
CASSAPGGIQGGYTF
>TRBV28
CASSLWAAGPDTGELFF
>TRBV5-1
CASSLGTGMGNGANVLTF
>TRBV5-1
CASSLEATNEKLFF
>TRBV28
CASNKYIGTGELFF
>TRBV9
CASSVAPGLVNEQFF
>TRBV5-4
CASSPTGIAKNIQYF
>TRBV6-5
CASSYSVPIMGYTF
>TRBV4-1
CASSQETADTQYF
>TRBV11-1
CASSLPGFNEQFF
>TRBV5-1
CASSFTPNRGGSYNEQFF
>TRBV19
CASSGTGWGNQPQHF
>TRBV18
CASSPQSDNTEAFF
>TRBV6-1
CASSGSRPGLADLYEQYF